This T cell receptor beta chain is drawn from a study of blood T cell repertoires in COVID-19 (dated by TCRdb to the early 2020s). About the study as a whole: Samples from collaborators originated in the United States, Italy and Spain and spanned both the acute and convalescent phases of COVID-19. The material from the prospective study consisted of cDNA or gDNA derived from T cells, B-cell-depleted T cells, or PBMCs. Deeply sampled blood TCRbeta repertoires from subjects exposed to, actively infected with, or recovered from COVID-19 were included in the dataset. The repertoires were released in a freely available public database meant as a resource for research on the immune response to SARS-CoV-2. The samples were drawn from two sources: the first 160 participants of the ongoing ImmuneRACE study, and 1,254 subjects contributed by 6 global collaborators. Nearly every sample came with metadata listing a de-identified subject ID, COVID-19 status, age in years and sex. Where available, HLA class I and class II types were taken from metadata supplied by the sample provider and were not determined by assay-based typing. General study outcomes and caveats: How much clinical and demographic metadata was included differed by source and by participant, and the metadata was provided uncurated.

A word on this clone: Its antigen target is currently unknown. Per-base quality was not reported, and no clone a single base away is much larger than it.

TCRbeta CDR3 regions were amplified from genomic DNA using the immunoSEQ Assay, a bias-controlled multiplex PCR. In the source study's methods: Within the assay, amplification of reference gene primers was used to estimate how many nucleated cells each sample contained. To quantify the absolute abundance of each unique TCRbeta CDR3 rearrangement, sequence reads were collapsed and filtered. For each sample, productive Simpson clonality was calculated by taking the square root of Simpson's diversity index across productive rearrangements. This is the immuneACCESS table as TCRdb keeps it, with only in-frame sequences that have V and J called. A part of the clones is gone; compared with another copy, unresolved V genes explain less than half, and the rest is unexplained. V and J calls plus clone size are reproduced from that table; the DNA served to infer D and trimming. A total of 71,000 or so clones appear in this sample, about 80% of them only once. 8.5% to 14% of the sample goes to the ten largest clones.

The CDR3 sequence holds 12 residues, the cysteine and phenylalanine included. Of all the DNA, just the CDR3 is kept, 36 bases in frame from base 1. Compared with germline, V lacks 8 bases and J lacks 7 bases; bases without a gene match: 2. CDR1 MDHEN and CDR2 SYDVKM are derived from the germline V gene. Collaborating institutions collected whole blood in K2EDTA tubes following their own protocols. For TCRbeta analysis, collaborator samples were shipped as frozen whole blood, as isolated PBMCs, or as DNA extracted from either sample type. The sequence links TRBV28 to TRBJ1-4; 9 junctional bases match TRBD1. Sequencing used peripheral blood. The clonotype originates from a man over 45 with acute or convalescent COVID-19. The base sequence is TGTGCCAGCCGACAGGGGGGTGAAAAACTGTTTTTT. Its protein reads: CASRQGGEKLFF.